The 12 T cell receptor beta chains below were found in one sample sequenced in a study of blood T cell repertoires in COVID-19. Profiled with immunoSEQ multiplex PCR; TCRdb holds only in-frame clones, not every one. The sample records fewer than 200,000 clones, about four fifths being singletons. Sequenced: peripheral blood. These receptor sequences come from a woman aged 60-75 years with COVID-19, enrolled during active disease.

The V and J genes are TRBV5-4 and TRBJ1-4, with 8 nucleotides matching TRBD1. Looked up from germline, CDR1 is SGHNT and CDR2 is YYREEE (reference sequence). The CDR3 spans 16 residues. Germline trimming cut 3 bases from V and 1 base from J; bases unmatched to any gene: 5. The CDR3 DNA sequence: TGTGCCAGCAGCTATGACAGGGGCGTAACTAATGAAAAACTGTTTTTT. Residues: CASSYDRGVTNEKLFF.

CDR3 DNA sequence: TGTGCCAGCAGCCGCACAGGGGACGAGACTGAAGCTTTCTTT. Translating it yields CASSRTGDETEAFF. The V gene is TRBV7-8, the J gene TRBJ1-1; TRBD1 matches at 7 bases. CDR1 is SGHVS and CDR2 is FQNEAQ in the germline V gene. CDR3 length equals 14 residues. V was pared by 5 bases and J by 5 bases, with 8 bases of the junction left unmatched.

This CDR3 is CASSLRGGNEQFF. CDR3 DNA sequence: TGTGCCAGCAGTTTAAGGGGTGGCAATGAGCAGTTCTTC. This chain uses TRBV12-3 or TRBV12-4 with TRBJ2-1; TRBD1 is a possible D gene (5 bases). The V gene lost 2 bases and the J gene lost 6 bases, with 8 bases spanning the gap. This CDR3 spans 13 amino acids.

This clone has only one observation. J is TRBJ2-1 and V is TRBV6-2 or TRBV6-3, with TRBD2 matching over 10 bases. Losses at the gene ends were 6 bases for V and 6 bases for J; bases not matched to a gene: 11. The CDR3 runs to 16 residues. Germline CDR1 and CDR2: MNHEY and SVGEGT. The CDR3 region is CASSPILAGPLNEQFF. CDR3 nucleotides: TGTGCCAGCAGCCCTATACTAGCGGGACCTCTCAATGAGCAGTTCTTC.

The V gene is TRBV28, the J gene TRBJ2-7; 9 bases map to TRBD2. Germline V gene lookup returns CDR1 MDHEN and CDR2 SYDVKM. J was trimmed by 1 base and V by 11 bases; bases with no gene match: 9. CDR3 length equals 14 residues. The CDR3 loop is CASSSGGPSYEQYV. The CDR3 bases are TGTGCCTCCTCAAGCGGGGGGCCGTCCTACGAGCAGTACGTC.

A single count supports this clone. V gene TRBV28 combines with J gene TRBJ1-1; TRBD1 matches 7 bases. The junction had 12 bases not matched to a gene; V was cut back by 5 bases and J by 0 bases. The CDR3 length is 17 residues. Germline assignment: CDR1 MDHEN and CDR2 SYDVKM. This CDR3 is CASSPTGWGQMNTEAFF. The CDR3 nucleotides read TGTGCCAGCAGTCCAACGGGTTGGGGACAGATGAACACTGAAGCTTTCTTT.

This rearrangement joins TRBV7-8 to TRBJ2-1, with 8 bases lining up with TRBD2. CDR3 size: 15 residues. CDR1 SGHVS and CDR2 FQNEAQ come from the germline V gene. J gave up 6 bases and V 6 bases, and 10 bases lay outside the gene matches. This CDR3 reads CASRPGRGVINEQFF. CDR3 coding DNA: TGTGCCAGCAGGCCCGGGCGGGGGGTGATCAATGAGCAGTTCTTC.

The V call is TRBV7-2, the J call TRBJ2-7; TRBD1 matches at 8 bases. V lost 5 bases to trimming and J lost 4 bases; unmatched junction nucleotides: 10. The germline CDR1 and CDR2 sequences are SGHTA and FQGNSA. There are 15 residues in the CDR3. The CDR3 region is CASSPDRGRGYEQYF. The CDR3 coding sequence is TGTGCCAGCAGCCCAGACAGGGGCAGGGGTTACGAGCAGTACTTC.

The chain recombines TRBV19 with TRBJ2-5, with 16 nucleotides matching TRBD2. Germline assignment: CDR1 LNHDA and CDR2 SQIVND (reference sequence). V lost 4 bases and J lost 5; bases outside the gene matches: 7. The CDR3 covers 17 residues. CDR3: CASSTPGLAGGIETQYF. The DNA for the CDR3 is TGTGCCAGTAGTACACCGGGACTAGCGGGGGGGATTGAGACCCAGTACTTC.

The rearrangement joins TRBV9 to TRBJ2-7; weak D call: TRBD2 (6 bases). The V end lost 2 bases, the J end lost 3 bases, and 12 bases lay between the germline ends. The CDR3 covers 14 residues. The germline V gene has CDR1 SGDLS and CDR2 YYNGEE. CDR3 sequence: CASSVASAHYEQYF. DNA for the CDR3: TGTGCCAGCAGCGTGGCTAGCGCCCACTACGAGCAGTACTTC.

The V call is TRBV5-4, the J call TRBJ1-2; 7 positions agree with TRBD1. The CDR3 has 14 amino acids. The ends lost 4 bases at V and 5 bases at J; junction bases unmatched: 8. CDR1 is SGHNT and CDR2 is YYREEE in the germline V gene (reference sequence). CDR3 sequence reads: CASSTDRVGYGYTF. The CDR3 nucleotides read TGTGCCAGCAGCACCGACAGGGTAGGGTATGGCTACACCTTC. Supplemented by reference TRBV5-4 and TRBJ1-2, the full variable domain reads ETGVTQSPTHLIKTRGQQVTLRCSSQSGHNTVSWYQQALGQGPQFIFQYYREEENGRGNFPPRFSGLQFPNYSSELNVNALELDDSALYLCASSTDRVGYGYTFGSGTRLTVV.

This clone appeared a few times. This rearrangement joins TRBV30 to TRBJ1-4; possibly TRBD1 for D (6 bases). Germline CDR1 is GTSNPN and CDR2 is SVGIG (reference sequence). The CDR3 sequence is 15 residues long. With 5 bases removed from V and 5 bases from J, the gap between germline ends came to 18 bases. This CDR3 is CAWFRRGARNEKLFF. Written as DNA, the CDR3 is TGTGCCTGGTTTCGTCGGGGGGCGAGGAATGAAAAACTGTTTTTT.